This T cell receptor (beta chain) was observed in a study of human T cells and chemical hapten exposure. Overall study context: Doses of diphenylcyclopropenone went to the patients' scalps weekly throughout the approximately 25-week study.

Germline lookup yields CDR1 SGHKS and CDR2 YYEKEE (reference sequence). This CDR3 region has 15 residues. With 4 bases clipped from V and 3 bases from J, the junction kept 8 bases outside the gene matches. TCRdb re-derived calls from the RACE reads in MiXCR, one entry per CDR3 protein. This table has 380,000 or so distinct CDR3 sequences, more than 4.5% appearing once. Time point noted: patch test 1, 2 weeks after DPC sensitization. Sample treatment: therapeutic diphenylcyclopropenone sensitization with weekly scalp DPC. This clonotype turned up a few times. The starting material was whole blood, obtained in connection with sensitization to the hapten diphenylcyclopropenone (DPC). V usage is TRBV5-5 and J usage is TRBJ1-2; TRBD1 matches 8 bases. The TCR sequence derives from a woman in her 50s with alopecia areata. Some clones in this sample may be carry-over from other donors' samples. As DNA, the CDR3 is TGTGCCAGCAGCCTACAGGGGGAGAGGTACTATGGCTACACCTTC. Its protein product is CASSLQGERYYGYTF.